This TCR beta chain emerged from a study of vaccination and CD4 T cells after COVID-19. About the research overall: The stimulus for the cells was overlapping spike peptides derived from SARS-CoV-2, HCoV-NL63, HCoV-OC43 and HCoV-229E.

The V end was cut by 0 bases, the J end by 0 bases, with 10 bases between. Germline V gene lookup returns CDR1 SGHRS and CDR2 YFSETQ. This CDR3 has 16 residues. Documented treatment: roughly nine-day PBMC culture with coronavirus spike peptide pools or control peptides (ViraFEST assay). The Oncomine TCR Beta short-read assay was applied to DNA of cultured CD4+ T cells. One entry per CDR3 protein, called by TCRdb with MiXCR from the PCR reads. The sample records 15,000 to 20,000 distinct CDR3 sequences, approximately 63% being singletons. Regarding this clonotype: The antigen is not known.

The sequencing sample was made of CD4+ T cells from blood, cultured in vitro. This sequence joins TRBV5-1 and TRBJ1-5; D gene uncertain. This TCR was sampled from a human donor who had recovered from COVID-19. CDR3 amino acids: CASSLGAGNSNQPQHF. The CDR3 DNA is TGCGCCAGCAGCTTGGGGGCGGGAAATAGCAATCAGCCCCAGCATTTT.